The rows below give T cell receptor beta chains drawn from one sample of a study of spatial heterogeneity in lung cancer. One entry per CDR3 protein, called by TCRdb with MiXCR from the 5' RACE reads. The sample shows about 80,000 distinct CDR3 sequences, around 7.3% of them seen only once. Sequenced material: PBMCs, taken at surgery. These TCRs come from a male donor with early-stage non-small cell lung cancer. CDR3s include the opening cysteine and the closing phenylalanine or tryptophan. A D gene is named only where the DNA matches it firmly. Clone size is shown for a subset of rows, as once, few, many or a class of expanded clone.

size,J,V,D,length,DNA,CDR3
-,TRBJ1-1,TRBV6-5,TRBD1,13,TGTGCCAGCAGTCAGGACAGGGCCTTTGGAGCTTTCTTT,CASSQDRAFGAFF
many,TRBJ2-7,TRBV11-2,-,13,TGTGCCAGCAGCTTAACGGCAGGCTACGAGCAGTACTTC,CASSLTAGYEQYF
-,TRBJ2-7,TRBV19,-,15,TGTGCCAGTAGTTCTACCGAGACAGCCTTCTACGAGCAGTACTTC,CASSSTETAFYEQYF
many,TRBJ2-1,TRBV12-3/TRBV12-4,-,13,TGTGCCAGCAGCTTGACTGGATACAATGAGCAGTTCTTC,CASSLTGYNEQFF
many,TRBJ2-1,TRBV7-9,TRBD2,15,TGTGCCAGCAGCCCCGGGACTAGCGGGATGGGTGAGCAGTTCTTC,CASSPGTSGMGEQFF
many,TRBJ2-7,TRBV7-2,TRBD2,15,TGTGCCAGCAGCTTAGCGGGACTAGCAAGAGGCGAGCAGTACTTC,CASSLAGLARGEQYF
many,TRBJ2-3,TRBV20-1,TRBD1,12,TGCAGTGCAGGGGGCTTCACAGATACGCAGTATTTT,CSAGGFTDTQYF
-,TRBJ1-4,TRBV20-1,-,13,TGCAGTGCTAGCAGGGTTACTAATGAAAAACTGTTTTTT,CSASRVTNEKLFF
many,TRBJ2-1,TRBV4-3,-,16,TGCGCCAGCAGCCAAGAGTGGCTAGCGTCCTACAATGAGCAGTTCTTC,CASSQEWLASYNEQFF
few,TRBJ2-3,TRBV7-8,-,16,TGTGCCAGCAGCCCCGTGGAGGGAGGATCGGGAGATACGCAGTATTTT,CASSPVEGGSGDTQYF
-,TRBJ1-1,TRBV5-1,-,16,TGCGCCAGCAGCTTGGGCGGTACGGGCAAGGCCACTGAAGCTTTCTTT,CASSLGGTGKATEAFF
many,TRBJ2-2,TRBV7-2,-,17,TGTGCCAGCAGCGCCCAGCCGGGCGGGGTGAACACCGGGGAGCTGTTTTTT,CASSAQPGGVNTGELFF
many,TRBJ2-3,TRBV5-1,-,15,TGCGCCAGCAGCTTGGAAGGTTTTCACACAGATACGCAGTATTTT,CASSLEGFHTDTQYF
many,TRBJ1-2,TRBV5-1,-,15,TGCGCCAGCAGCTTAAAGGGGTCGGTTAACTATGGCTACACCTTC,CASSLKGSVNYGYTF
-,TRBJ1-1,TRBV7-3,TRBD1,14,TGTGCCAGCAGCCCTGGGACAGGGGGCTCTGAAGCTTTCTTT,CASSPGTGGSEAFF
-,TRBJ2-7,TRBV7-2,-,13,TGTGCCAGCAGCCAAGACATCCCCTACGAGCAGTACTTC,CASSQDIPYEQYF
-,TRBJ2-3,TRBV11-2,-,15,TGTGCCAGCAGCTCCCGAGCAGCTAGCACAGATACGCAGTATTTT,CASSSRAASTDTQYF
-,TRBJ2-3,TRBV27,-,14,TGTGCCAGCAGTTTTGGCAGGTACACAGATACGCAGTATTTT,CASSFGRYTDTQYF
-,TRBJ1-2,TRBV7-2,-,13,TGTGCCAGCAGCTTGAGACGGGCTAACGGCTACACCTTC,CASSLRRANGYTF
few,TRBJ2-3,TRBV24-1,-,13,TGTGCCACCAGTTCAGCTTGGACAGATACGCAGTATTTT,CATSSAWTDTQYF
many,TRBJ1-2,TRBV2,-,12,TGTGCCAGCAGTGAAACAGGGCATGGCTACACCTTC,CASSETGHGYTF
-,TRBJ2-1,TRBV20-1,TRBD2,17,TGCAGTGCGAGGACTAGCGGGAGTGGGGCCTCCTACAATGAGCAGTTCTTC,CSARTSGSGASYNEQFF
-,TRBJ1-6,TRBV5-1,-,15,TGCGCCAGCAGCTCTGCCGGGACTTCGGTGTCACCCCTCCACTTT,CASSSAGTSVSPLHF
many,TRBJ1-1,TRBV5-6,TRBD1,12,TGTGCCAGCAGCCTGATCAGGGGGATGGCTTTCTTT,CASSLIRGMAFF
many,TRBJ2-7,TRBV5-5,-,12,TGTGCCAGCAGCTTGTCGCTCTACGAGCAGTACTTC,CASSLSLYEQYF
many,TRBJ2-1,TRBV9,TRBD2,16,TGTGCCAGCAGCGTATCGAGTAGCGGGAGCTACAATGAGCAGTTCTTC,CASSVSSSGSYNEQFF
-,TRBJ2-1,TRBV12-3/TRBV12-4,TRBD2,15,TGTGCCAGCAGTCCTAGCGGGAGGGCCTACAATGAGCAGTTCTTC,CASSPSGRAYNEQFF
once,TRBJ1-1,TRBV6-5,-,14,TGTGCCAGCAGTTACTTTGGTTCGAACACTGAAGCTTTCTTT,CASSYFGSNTEAFF
few,TRBJ2-6,TRBV27,-,14,TGTGCCAGCAGTCCTGACAGGGGGGCCAACGTCCTGACTTTC,CASSPDRGANVLTF
many,TRBJ2-5,TRBV7-8,-,13,TGTGCCAGCAGCTTAGCGGGCAGGGAGACCCAGTACTTC,CASSLAGRETQYF
many,TRBJ2-7,TRBV7-9,-,14,TGTGCCAGCAGTAGGGACCAGGGCGGGAACGAGCAGTACTTC,CASSRDQGGNEQYF
-,TRBJ2-7,TRBV25-1,-,16,TGTGCCAGCAGTCAACCTACTACAGGGATCCCCCCGAGGCAGTACTTC,CASSQPTTGIPPRQYF